This T cell receptor beta chain derives from a study of vaccination and CD4 T cells after COVID-19. Overall study: Post-COVID samples had a sampling time that fell a median roughly 92 days after diagnosis (range 35 to 161).

Germline loops: CDR1 LGHDT, CDR2 YNNKEL (reference sequence). The CDR3 is 16 residues long. The ends lost 4 bases at V and 1 base at J; junction bases unmatched: 3. Cultured CD4+ T cell DNA was sequenced using the Oncomine TCR Beta short-read assay. Using its own MiXCR run on the PCR reads, TCRdb lists one record per CDR3 protein. The sample lists about 7,100 distinct CDR3 sequences; 66% were seen once. Concerning this clonotype itself: Its specificity is not known.

This sample's treatment: approximately 10-day PBMC culture with coronavirus spike peptide pools or control peptides (ViraFEST assay). The sample was CD4+ T cells from blood, cultured in vitro. This chain connects TRBV3-1 to TRBJ2-7, with TRBD2 identical over 14 bases. The sequence came from a human donor who had recovered from COVID-19. The chain's CDR3 is CASSRGLAGESYEQYF. The CDR3 region has the DNA TGTGCCAGCAGCCGGGGACTAGCGGGGGAGTCCTACGAGCAGTACTTC.